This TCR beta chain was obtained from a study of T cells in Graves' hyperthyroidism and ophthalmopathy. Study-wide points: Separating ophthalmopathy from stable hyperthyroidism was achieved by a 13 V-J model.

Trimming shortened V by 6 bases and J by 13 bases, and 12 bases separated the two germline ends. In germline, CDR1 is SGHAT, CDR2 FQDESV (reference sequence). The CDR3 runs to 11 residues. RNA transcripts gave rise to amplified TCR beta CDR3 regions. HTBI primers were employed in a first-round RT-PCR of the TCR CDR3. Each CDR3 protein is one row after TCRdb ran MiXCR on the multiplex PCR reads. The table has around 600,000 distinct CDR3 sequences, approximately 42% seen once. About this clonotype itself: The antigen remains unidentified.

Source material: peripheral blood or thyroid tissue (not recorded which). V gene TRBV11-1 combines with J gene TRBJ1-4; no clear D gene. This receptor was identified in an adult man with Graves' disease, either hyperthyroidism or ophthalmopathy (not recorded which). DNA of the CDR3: TGTGCCAGCAGTCGGGCCATTGGACTGTTTTTT. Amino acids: CASSRAIGLFF. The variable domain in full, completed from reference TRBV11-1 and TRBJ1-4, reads EAEVAQSPRYKITEKSQAVAFWCDPISGHATLYWYRQILGQGPELLVQFQDESVVDDSQLPKDRFSAERLKGVDSTLKIQPAELGDSAMYLCASSRAIGLFFGSGTQLSVL.